This T cell receptor (beta chain) was profiled in a study of breast tumors, draining lymph nodes, adjacent tissues. CDR3 length equals 14 residues. Trimming shortened V by 2 bases and J by 7 bases, and 16 bases separated the two germline ends. In germline, CDR1 is SGHDT, CDR2 YYEEEE. Breast cancer patients provided tissue from their axillary draining lymph nodes. A remark on this clonotype: This may arise from a read error, as a much more abundant clone is one base away.

TCRdb reprocessed the multiplex PCR reads with MiXCR, giving one entry per CDR3 protein. Counted here are 190,000 or so distinct CDR3 sequences, approximately 33% occurring once; the ten biggest clones make up over 4%. The sequenced material came from axillary lymph node tissue. The receptor was derived from a female donor with breast cancer. Some clones in this sample may be carry-over from other donors' samples. The chain carries TRBV5-6 and TRBJ2-7, with a possible D match to TRBD2 (7 bases). The CDR3 reads CASSLGGGYNEQYF. CDR3 nucleotides: TGTGCCAGCAGCTTAGGCGGGGGCTACAATGAGCAGTACTTC.